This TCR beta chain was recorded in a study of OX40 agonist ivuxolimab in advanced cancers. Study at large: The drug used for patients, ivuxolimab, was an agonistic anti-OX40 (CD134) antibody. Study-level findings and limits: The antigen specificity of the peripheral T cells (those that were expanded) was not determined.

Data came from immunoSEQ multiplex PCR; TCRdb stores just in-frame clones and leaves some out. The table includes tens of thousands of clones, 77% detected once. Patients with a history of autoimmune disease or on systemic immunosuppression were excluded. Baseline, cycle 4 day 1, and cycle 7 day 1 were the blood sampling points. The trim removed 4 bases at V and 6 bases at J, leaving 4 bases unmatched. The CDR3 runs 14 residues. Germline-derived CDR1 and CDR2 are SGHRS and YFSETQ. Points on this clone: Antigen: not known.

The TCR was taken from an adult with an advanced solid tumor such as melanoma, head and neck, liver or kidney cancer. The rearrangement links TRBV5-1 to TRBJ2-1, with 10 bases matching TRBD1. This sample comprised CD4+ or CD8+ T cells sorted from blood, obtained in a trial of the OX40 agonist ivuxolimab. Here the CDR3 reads CASSPDRGANEQFF. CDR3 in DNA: TGCGCCAGCAGCCCGGACAGGGGGGCCAATGAGCAGTTCTTC.